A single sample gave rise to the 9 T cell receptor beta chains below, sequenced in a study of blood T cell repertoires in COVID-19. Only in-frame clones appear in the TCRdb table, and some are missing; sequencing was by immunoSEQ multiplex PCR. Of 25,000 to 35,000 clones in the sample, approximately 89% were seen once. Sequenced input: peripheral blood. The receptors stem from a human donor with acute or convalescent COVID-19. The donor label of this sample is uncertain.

The CDR3 DNA sequence: TGTGCCACCAGTGACGACGCGGGACTTATCACAGATACGCAGTATTTT. This codes for CATSDDAGLITDTQYF. This sequence joins TRBV24-1 and TRBJ2-3, with D possibly matching TRBD2 (6 bases). CDR1 is KGHDR, CDR2 SFDVKD, per germline. V was shortened by 4 bases and J by 2 bases, with 15 bases between the two germline ends. This CDR3 is built from 16 residues.

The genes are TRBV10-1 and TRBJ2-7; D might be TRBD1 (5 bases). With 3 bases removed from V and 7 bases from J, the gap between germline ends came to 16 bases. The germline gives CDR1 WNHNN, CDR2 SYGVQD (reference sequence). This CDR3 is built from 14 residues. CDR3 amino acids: CASSDGISGAEQYF. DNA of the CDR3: TGCGCCAGCAGTGATGGCATCAGTGGGGCAGAGCAGTACTTC.

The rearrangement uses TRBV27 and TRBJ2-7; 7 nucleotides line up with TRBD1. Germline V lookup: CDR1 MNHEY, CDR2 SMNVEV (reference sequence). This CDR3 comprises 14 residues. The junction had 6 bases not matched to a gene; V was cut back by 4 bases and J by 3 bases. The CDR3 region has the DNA TGTGCCAGCAGTTGGTGGGACAGAGTCTACGAGCAGTACTTC. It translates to CASSWWDRVYEQYF.

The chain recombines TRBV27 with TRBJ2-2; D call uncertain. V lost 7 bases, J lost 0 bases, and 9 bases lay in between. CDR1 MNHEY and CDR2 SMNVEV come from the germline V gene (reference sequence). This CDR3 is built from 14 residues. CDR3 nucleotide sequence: TGTGCCAGCAAGTGGCGGCCGAACACCGGGGAGCTGTTTTTT. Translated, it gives CASKWRPNTGELFF.

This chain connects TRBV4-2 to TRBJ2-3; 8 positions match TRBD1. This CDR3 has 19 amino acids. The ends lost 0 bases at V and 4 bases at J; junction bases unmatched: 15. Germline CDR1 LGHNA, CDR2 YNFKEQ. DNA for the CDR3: TGTGCCAGCAGCCAAGAGACAGGGGAGGCTGCCCAACACGCAGATACGCAGTATTTT. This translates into CASSQETGEAAQHADTQYF.

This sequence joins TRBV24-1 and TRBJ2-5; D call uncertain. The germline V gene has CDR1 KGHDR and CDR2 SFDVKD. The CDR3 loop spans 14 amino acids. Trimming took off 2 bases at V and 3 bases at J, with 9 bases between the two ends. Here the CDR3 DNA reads TGTGCCACCAGTGATTCCGGAGCCGAAGAGACCCAGTACTTC. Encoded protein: CATSDSGAEETQYF.

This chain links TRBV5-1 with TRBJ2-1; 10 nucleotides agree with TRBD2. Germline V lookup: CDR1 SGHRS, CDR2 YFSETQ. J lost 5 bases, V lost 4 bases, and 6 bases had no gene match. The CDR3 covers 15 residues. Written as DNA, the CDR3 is TGCGCCAGCAGCGACCGGACTAGCGGAAACAATGAGCAGTTCTTC. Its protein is CASSDRTSGNNEQFF. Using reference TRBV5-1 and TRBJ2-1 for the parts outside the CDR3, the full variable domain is KAGVTQTPRYLIKTRGQQVTLSCSPISGHRSVSWYQQTPGQGLQFLFEYFSETQRNKGNFPGRFSGRQFSNSRSEMNVSTLELGDSALYLCASSDRTSGNNEQFFGPGTRLTVL.

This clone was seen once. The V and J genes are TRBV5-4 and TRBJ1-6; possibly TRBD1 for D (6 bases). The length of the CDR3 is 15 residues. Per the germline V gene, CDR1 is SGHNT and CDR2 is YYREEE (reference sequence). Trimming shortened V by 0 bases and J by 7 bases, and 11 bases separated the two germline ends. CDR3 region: CASSLEPRGNSPLHF. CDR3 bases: TGTGCCAGCAGCTTGGAACCGAGGGGGAATTCACCCCTCCACTTT.

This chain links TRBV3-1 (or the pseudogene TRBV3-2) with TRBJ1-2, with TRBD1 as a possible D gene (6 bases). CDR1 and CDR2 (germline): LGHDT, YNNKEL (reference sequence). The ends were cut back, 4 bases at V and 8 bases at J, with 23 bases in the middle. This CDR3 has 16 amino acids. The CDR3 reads CASSRTAGTSQRGYTF. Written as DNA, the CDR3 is TGTGCCAGCAGCCGGACCGCCGGGACATCACAGCGAGGCTACACCTTC.